This entry lists 8 T cell receptor beta chains sequenced from one sample in a study of response to subunit inactivated influenza vaccine. Each CDR3 protein is one row after TCRdb ran MiXCR on the RT-PCR reads. The data contain some 850,000 distinct CDR3 sequences, under 20% of them singletons. This specimen was PBMCs from blood, taken 5 days after vaccination. These receptors all come from a man over 45 who received an inactivated influenza vaccine.

This clonotype showed up just a few times. The chain uses TRBV4-1 and TRBJ2-1, with D uncertain. Between the trimmed V and J ends, which lost 2 bases and 1 base, there was a span of 3 bases. Germline assignment: CDR1 MGHRA and CDR2 YSYEKL. This CDR3 contains 13 residues. The CDR3 nucleotides read TGCGCCAGCAGCCAACTATCCTACAATGAGCAGTTCTTC. Protein: CASSQLSYNEQFF.

This chain links TRBV7-6 with TRBJ2-7, with 9 bases fitting TRBD1. V shed 1 base and J 5 bases; nucleotides not matched to a gene: 3. Germline CDR1 and CDR2: SGHVS and FNYEAQ. The CDR3 consists of 14 residues. The CDR3 loop is CASSLDRGRDEQYF. In nucleotides, the CDR3 is TGTGCCAGCAGCTTAGACAGGGGGCGCGACGAGCAGTACTTC.

The chain links TRBV12-3 or TRBV12-4 to TRBJ1-2, with TRBD1 as a possible D gene (5 bases). V lost 9 bases to trimming and J lost 3 bases, with 20 bases between them. The CDR3 length is 15 residues. CDR3 sequence reads: CASRLTGGGHYGYTF. The CDR3 DNA follows: TGTGCCAGTCGGCTCACGGGGGGGGGACACTATGGCTACACCTTC.

This chain links TRBV12-3 or TRBV12-4 with TRBJ2-7; possibly TRBD1 or TRBD2 for D (5 bases each). The last part of the DNA fits TRBJ2-1 better; the J call may be wrong. CDR3 size: 14 residues. CDR3 DNA sequence: TGTGCCAGCAGTTTCGGGGCAGCTCGCGGCGAGCAGTTCTTC. Protein product: CASSFGAARGEQFF.

This sequence joins TRBV4-3 and TRBJ1-2; D is unresolved. Germline CDR1 reads LGHNA; CDR2 reads YSLEER. Trimming removed 0 bases at V and 7 bases at J, with 12 bases between. The CDR3 sequence is 14 residues long. CDR3 amino acids: CASSQDEVMGGYTF. For the CDR3, the DNA is TGCGCCAGCAGCCAAGATGAAGTAATGGGTGGCTACACCTTC.

This rearrangement joins TRBV21-1 to TRBJ2-7; TRBD2 was called by the table and not checked on the DNA. TRBV21-1 is an annotated pseudogene. This CDR3 has 15 residues. Here the CDR3 DNA reads TGTGCCAGCAGCTTGCCGGGACCCGGGGGAGGCGAGCAGTACTTC. Protein: CASSLPGPGGGEQYF.

The rearrangement uses TRBV11-2 and TRBJ1-5; no clear D. CDR1 SGHAT and CDR2 FQNNGV come from the germline V gene. V was cut by 1 base and J by 3 bases, with 7 bases left in between. The CDR3 is made up of 14 amino acids. The CDR3 spells CASSLVDANQPQHF. The CDR3, as DNA: TGTGCCAGCAGCTTAGTAGACGCCAATCAGCCCCAGCATTTT.

The rearrangement joins TRBV29-1 to TRBJ1-1; D not resolved. Per germline, CDR1 SQVTM and CDR2 ANQGSEA. The CDR3 runs 10 residues. Trimming pared 5 bases from V and 7 bases from J, leaving 8 bases between. The CDR3 coding sequence is TGCAGCGTTTTCTGGGTTGAAGCTTTCTTT. Protein: CSVFWVEAFF.